These T cell receptor beta chains were read from a single sample in a study of T cell changes during pregnancy in multiple sclerosis. Method: immunoSEQ multiplex PCR; TCRdb's copy keeps in-frame clones and lacks some. Altogether about 70,000 clones are present, approximately 89% being singletons, with the ten largest covering 1.3% to 1.5%. Sequences were derived from peripheral blood, sampled in the third trimester of pregnancy. These receptors all stem from a female donor in good health, enrolled as a control in a pregnancy study. The CDR3 runs from the conserved cysteine through the conserved F or W. Each record gives: clone size, J gene, D gene, V gene, CDR3 protein, CDR3 DNA. A D gene is named only where the DNA matches it firmly. Clone size is shown for a subset of rows, as once, few, many or a class of expanded clone.

once,TRBJ2-7,TRBD1,TRBV6-5,CASSPGPTGFYEQYF,TGTGCCAGCAGCCCGGGACCGACAGGGTTCTACGAGCAGTACTTC
NA,TRBJ1-2,NA,TRBV4-1,CASSHLGTGNYGYTF,TGCGCCAGCAGCCATCTAGGAACCGGCAACTATGGCTACACCTTC
NA,TRBJ1-1,TRBD1,TRBV9,CASSAGQRLAEAFF,TGTGCCAGCAGCGCGGGACAGCGCCTCGCAGAAGCTTTCTTT
NA,TRBJ1-1,NA,TRBV2,CASRTGGDTEAFF,TGTGCCAGCAGGACAGGTGGGGACACTGAAGCTTTCTTT
NA,TRBJ1-2,NA,TRBV25-1,CASSDGRALDEGHTF,TGTGCCAGCAGTGATGGAAGGGCCCTTGATGAGGGCCACACCTTC
NA,TRBJ1-6,NA,TRBV21-1,CASSLRWGGPSRSPLHF,TGTGCCAGCAGCCTCAGGTGGGGGGGACCCTCGAGGTCACCCCTCCACTTT
NA,TRBJ1-1,NA,TRBV7-9,CASSLEGSTEAFF,TGTGCCAGCAGCTTGGAGGGGTCCACTGAAGCTTTCTTT
medium-sized,TRBJ2-7,TRBD1,TRBV19,CASSLGTGFKDEQYF,TGTGCCAGTAGCCTCGGGACAGGGTTTAAGGACGAGCAGTACTTC
NA,TRBJ1-5,TRBD1,TRBV19,CASSMDRGKQPQHF,TGTGCCAGTAGTATGGACAGGGGCAAACAGCCCCAGCATTTT
medium-sized,TRBJ1-3,TRBD1,TRBV9,CASSVGDSSGNTIYF,TGTGCCAGCAGCGTAGGGGACAGCTCTGGAAACACCATATATTTT
NA,TRBJ1-1,NA,TRBV27,CASTPSGGEAFF,TGTGCCAGCACGCCATCGGGAGGAGAAGCTTTCTTT
NA,TRBJ2-7,NA,TRBV7-2,CASSHDRFSYEQYF,TGTGCCAGCAGCCACGACAGGTTTTCCTACGAGCAGTACTTC
NA,TRBJ1-4,NA,TRBV27,CASSQEYSGTHFEKLFF,TGTGCCAGCAGCCAAGAATACTCCGGGACACATTTTGAAAAACTGTTTTTT
once,TRBJ2-1,TRBD2,TRBV7-3,CASSLRRGARDEQFF,TGTGCCAGCAGCTTAAGGCGGGGGGCCAGGGATGAGCAGTTCTTC
NA,TRBJ1-4,NA,TRBV11-2,CASSLMSAAFATNEKLFF,TGTGCCAGCAGCTTAATGTCCGCGGCCTTTGCAACTAATGAAAAACTGTTTTTT
NA,TRBJ2-3,NA,TRBV6-4,CASSDSIQTSTDTQYF,TGTGCCAGCAGTGACTCGATTCAGACTAGCACAGATACGCAGTATTTT
NA,TRBJ1-4,TRBD1,TRBV6-5,CASSYWGQGNEKLFF,TGTGCCAGCAGTTACTGGGGACAGGGGAATGAAAAACTGTTTTTT
NA,TRBJ1-2,TRBD1,TRBV5-6,CASSLVGQGPYGYTF,TGTGCCAGCAGCTTGGTGGGACAGGGGCCCTATGGCTACACCTTC
NA,TRBJ2-1,TRBD2,TRBV4-1,CASSQGGRGAYNEQFF,TGCGCCAGCAGCCAAGGGGGGCGGGGGGCCTACAATGAGCAGTTCTTC
NA,TRBJ2-4,TRBD2,TRBV2,CASSFLSGGRKNIQYF,TGTGCCAGCAGTTTCCTATCGGGGGGGCGTAAAAACATTCAGTACTTC
NA,TRBJ1-1,NA,TRBV7-9,CASSLTHERGTEAFF,TGTGCCAGCAGCTTAACGCACGAACGGGGCACTGAAGCTTTCTTT
once,TRBJ2-5,NA,TRBV5-1,CASSLAQRVETQYF,TGCGCCAGCAGCTTGGCCCAGAGGGTGGAGACCCAGTACTTC
NA,TRBJ2-5,NA,TRBV2,CASTPGGETQYF,TGTGCCAGCACTCCCGGGGGAGAGACCCAGTACTTC
NA,TRBJ1-1,TRBD1,TRBV11-1,CASSVTDRGTEAFF,TGTGCCAGCAGCGTAACTGACAGGGGGACTGAAGCTTTCTTT
NA,TRBJ2-4,NA,TRBV5-1,CASSFQGPNIQYF,TGCGCCAGCAGCTTCCAGGGGCCAAACATTCAGTACTTC
NA,TRBJ2-3,TRBD2,TRBV5-1,CASSILAGGLPDTQYF,TGCGCCAGCAGTATTCTAGCGGGGGGGCTCCCGGATACGCAGTATTTT
NA,TRBJ1-2,NA,TRBV7-3,CASSTGGGYGYTF,TGTGCCAGCAGCACCGGGGGGGGCTATGGCTACACCTTC
NA,TRBJ1-5,NA,TRBV25-1,CASNRGNQPQHF,TGTGCCAGCAACCGGGGCAATCAGCCCCAGCATTTT
NA,TRBJ2-7,TRBD1,TRBV20-1,CSARGQGRTYF,TGCAGTGCTAGGGGACAGGGGAGGACGTACTTC
NA,TRBJ1-1,NA,TRBV19,CASSIFGVTEAFF,TGTGCCAGTAGTATTTTCGGGGTCACTGAAGCTTTCTTT
NA,TRBJ2-3,NA,TRBV5-1,CASSLAGEDTQYF,TGCGCCAGCAGCTTGGCAGGGGAGGATACGCAGTATTTT
few,TRBJ1-5,NA,TRBV4-2,CASSPPGVGNQPQHF,TGTGCCAGCAGCCCGCCGGGGGTCGGTAATCAGCCCCAGCATTTT
NA,TRBJ1-5,NA,TRBV6-5,CAGSPGQPSNQPQHF,TGTGCCGGCAGCCCCGGACAGCCTAGCAATCAGCCCCAGCATTTT
NA,TRBJ1-5,NA,TRBV11-2,CASSLGSGQSQHF,TGTGCCAGCAGCTTAGGGAGTGGACAGTCCCAGCATTTT
NA,TRBJ2-7,TRBD1,TRBV29-1,CSAVPGQGINEQYF,TGCAGCGCCGTGCCGGGACAGGGGATCAACGAGCAGTACTTC
NA,TRBJ1-2,TRBD1,TRBV6-5,CASSYSRTGGSYGYTF,TGTGCCAGCAGTTACTCGAGGACAGGGGGCTCCTATGGCTACACCTTC
NA,TRBJ2-4,NA,TRBV28,CASSLRGQVGKNIQYF,TGTGCCAGCAGTCTTAGGGGTCAGGTCGGCAAAAACATTCAGTACTTC
NA,TRBJ2-7,NA,TRBV28,CASSLGGWEAEQYF,TGTGCCAGCAGTTTAGGGGGGTGGGAGGCCGAGCAGTACTTC
NA,TRBJ2-1,NA,TRBV4-3,CASSPQGSYNEQFF,TGCGCCAGCAGCCCCCAGGGCTCTTACAATGAGCAGTTCTTC
NA,TRBJ1-3,TRBD1,TRBV29-1,CSVESRGSGNTIYF,TGCAGCGTTGAGTCCAGGGGGTCTGGAAACACCATATATTTT
few,TRBJ1-6,TRBD1,TRBV29-1,CSVRGTGESSPLHF,TGCAGCGTTCGAGGGACAGGGGAGTCTTCACCCCTCCACTTT